Listed below are T cell receptor beta chains from one sample, sequenced in a study of tumor and adjacent non-tumor tissue in lung cancer. Each CDR3 protein gets one entry after TCRdb re-called the multiplex PCR reads with MiXCR. The sample yields about 93,000 distinct CDR3 sequences, about 70% seen once. Source material: lung tumor tissue. Source of these receptors: a man in his 60s with non-small cell lung cancer. Both conserved end residues are part of each CDR3. The order of the fields is J gene, clone size, D gene, V gene, CDR3 DNA, CDR3 protein. A D gene is named only where the DNA matches it firmly. Where a row states a size, it is once, few, many or the class of an expanded clone; other rows omit it.

j_call: TRBJ2-2
clone_size: once
d_call: NA
v_call: TRBV6-2/TRBV6-3
cdr3_nt: TGTGCCAGCAATGTCCAGGGCCCTCGGACCGGGGAGATGTTTTTT
cdr3_aa: CASNVQGPRTGEMFF

j_call: TRBJ2-4
clone_size: NA
d_call: NA
v_call: TRBV12-3/TRBV12-4
cdr3_nt: TGTGCCAGCAAGGGCCCCATAGGCATTCAGTACTTC
cdr3_aa: CASKGPIGIQYF

j_call: TRBJ2-7
clone_size: NA
d_call: TRBD2
v_call: TRBV7-8
cdr3_nt: TGTGCCAGCAACTTAGGCGGCGGGAGCTCCTACGAGCAGTACTTC
cdr3_aa: CASNLGGGSSYEQYF

j_call: TRBJ2-1
clone_size: few
d_call: TRBD2
v_call: TRBV7-6
cdr3_nt: TGTGCCAGCAGCTTAGTGTTAGCGGGGGGATACAATGAGCAGTTCTTC
cdr3_aa: CASSLVLAGGYNEQFF

j_call: TRBJ1-2
clone_size: NA
d_call: NA
v_call: TRBV6-5
cdr3_nt: TGTGCCATCAGGTACGTACAGGCTAACTATGGCTACACCTTC
cdr3_aa: CAIRYVQANYGYTF

j_call: TRBJ1-5
clone_size: NA
d_call: TRBD1
v_call: TRBV7-2
cdr3_nt: TGTGCCAGCAGGCGGACAGGGGGCAGTCAGCCCCAGCATTTT
cdr3_aa: CASRRTGGSQPQHF

j_call: TRBJ2-1
clone_size: NA
d_call: TRBD2
v_call: TRBV4-3
cdr3_nt: TGCGCCAGCAGCCTTTTCGAACTAGCGTGTTTCAATGAGCAGTTCTTC
cdr3_aa: CASSLFELACFNEQFF

j_call: TRBJ2-2
clone_size: NA
d_call: NA
v_call: TRBV14
cdr3_nt: TGTGCCAGAAGCCAAGAGAGCGTCACCGGGGAGCTGTTTTTT
cdr3_aa: CARSQESVTGELFF

j_call: TRBJ2-2
clone_size: NA
d_call: TRBD2
v_call: TRBV12-3/TRBV12-4
cdr3_nt: TGTGCCAGCGGTTGGTCGACTAGCGGGAGGAACACCAGGGAGCTGTTTTTT
cdr3_aa: CASGWSTSGRNTRELFF

j_call: TRBJ2-1
clone_size: few
d_call: TRBD1
v_call: TRBV5-6
cdr3_nt: TGTGCCAGCAGCTTGGGGACAGGGACCTTCTCCTACAATGAGCAGTTCTTC
cdr3_aa: CASSLGTGTFSYNEQFF

j_call: TRBJ2-5
clone_size: once
d_call: NA
v_call: TRBV6-6
cdr3_nt: TGTGCCAGCAGTTACGAGCGTTTGGAGACCCACTACTTC
cdr3_aa: CASSYERLETHYF

j_call: TRBJ2-1
clone_size: medium-sized
d_call: TRBD1
v_call: TRBV11-3
cdr3_nt: TGTGCCAGCAGCTTAGAGGGACAGGGGATGGATGAGCAGTTCTTC
cdr3_aa: CASSLEGQGMDEQFF

j_call: TRBJ2-4
clone_size: NA
d_call: NA
v_call: TRBV12-3/TRBV12-4
cdr3_nt: TGTGCCATCAGTCGAGGGGGGACTGAGGTTCAGTACTTC
cdr3_aa: CAISRGGTEVQYF

j_call: TRBJ2-1
clone_size: NA
d_call: NA
v_call: TRBV5-4
cdr3_nt: TGTGTCAGCAGTGACCCAGGCGAAAACTCCTACAATGAGCACATCTTC
cdr3_aa: CVSSDPGENSYNEHIF

j_call: TRBJ1-3
clone_size: NA
d_call: NA
v_call: TRBV11-3
cdr3_nt: TGTGCCAGCAGCTTCGTACAGAAAGGAAACGCCATATATTTT
cdr3_aa: CASSFVQKGNAIYF

j_call: TRBJ2-1
clone_size: NA
d_call: NA
v_call: TRBV29-1
cdr3_nt: TGCAGCGTTGTTGGGCAGTGGGGATATCGGGCATACAACGAGCAGTTCTTC
cdr3_aa: CSVVGQWGYRAYNEQFF

j_call: TRBJ2-3
clone_size: NA
d_call: NA
v_call: TRBV11-3
cdr3_nt: TGTGCCAGCAGTCATATAGGATTAGATACGCAGTATTTT
cdr3_aa: CASSHIGLDTQYF

j_call: TRBJ2-7
clone_size: NA
d_call: NA
v_call: TRBV12-3/TRBV12-4
cdr3_nt: TGTGCCAGCAGCACGAGTAGGAGGGCGGGGGAGCAGTACTTC
cdr3_aa: CASSTSRRAGEQYF

j_call: TRBJ2-6
clone_size: NA
d_call: NA
v_call: TRBV29-1
cdr3_nt: TGCAGCGCCGAGGAGGGAGTCAGCTCTGGGGCCAACGTCCTGACTTTC
cdr3_aa: CSAEEGVSSGANVLTF

j_call: TRBJ2-2
clone_size: NA
d_call: NA
v_call: TRBV29-1
cdr3_nt: TGCAGCATTGACGGGAACACCGGGGAGCTGTTTTTT
cdr3_aa: CSIDGNTGELFF

j_call: TRBJ2-7
clone_size: many
d_call: TRBD1
v_call: TRBV12-3/TRBV12-4
cdr3_nt: TGTGCCAGCAGTTTTAGGAAGGGACAGGGGGCCTACGAGCAGTACTTC
cdr3_aa: CASSFRKGQGAYEQYF

j_call: TRBJ2-1
clone_size: many
d_call: TRBD2
v_call: TRBV20-1
cdr3_nt: TGCAGTGCTTCCTCAGGAGTTCTAGCGGGCAATGAGCAGTTCTTC
cdr3_aa: CSASSGVLAGNEQFF